The T cell receptor (beta chain) under discussion was sequenced for a study of identical twins. Study-level findings and limits: There were fewer insertions in abundant cord blood beta clonotypes, but memory repertoires showed no such pattern.

TCRdb re-called the 5' RACE reads with MiXCR, one entry per CDR3 protein. The table lists some 600,000 distinct CDR3 sequences, around 7.5% of them singletons, with around 1.6% in the top ten. Germline V gives CDR1 LNHDA, CDR2 SQIVND (reference sequence). V lost 6 bases, J lost 5 bases, and 8 bases stayed unmatched. The CDR3 runs 15 residues. On this clonotype: The antigen is not known.

Another study also made use of these data, one on yellow fever vaccine responses in identical twins.

The chain couples TRBV19 to TRBJ1-4, with 8 bases fitting TRBD1. Sequencing was done on a sample of PBMCs. The receptor was isolated from a woman between 18 and 29 years old in good health. This chain's CDR3 is CASRNQGASNEKLFF. In nucleotides, the CDR3 is TGTGCCAGTAGAAATCAGGGGGCCTCAAATGAAAAACTGTTTTTT.